The T cell receptor (beta chain) under discussion was sequenced for a study of cytomegalovirus exposure and HLA in healthy donors. Background on the study: When 300 to 400 donors were genotyped, approximately 80% of them were found to fall in the Caucasian-associated ancestry cluster.

Findings of the study overall: As a later analysis showed, a missense DCLRE1C variant was linked to trimming of TCR beta V- and J-genes. 87-base-pair reads could not separate some V segments, including TRBV6-2 and TRBV6-3.

This clone was seen only a few times. Its matching antigen is unknown. A multiplex PCR was run with 60 Vbeta primers and 13 Jbeta primers. Generated by immunoSEQ multiplex PCR, the TCRdb table keeps only in-frame clones and is missing some. The sample records approximately 190,000 clones, 82% being singletons. V trimming: 4 bases; J trimming: 4 bases; junction bases outside the gene matches: 11. The CDR3 is 15 amino acids. In germline, CDR1 is SGHNT, CDR2 YYREEE (reference sequence). The sample was PBMCs. The TCR was taken from a boy aged 2 to 10 in good health and CMV-seronegative. V is TRBV5-4 and J is TRBJ2-7, with 7 bases lining up with TRBD2. As DNA, the CDR3 is TGTGCCAGCAGCCAGCGTTCAAGCGGGGCTTACGAGCAGTACTTC. It is translated as CASSQRSSGAYEQYF.